This TCR beta chain was identified in a study of blood T cell repertoires in COVID-19. About the study: Both acute and convalescent COVID-19 samples were obtained from the United States, Italy and Spain.

Study processing details: The assay estimated nucleated cells by amplifying reference gene primers. The repertoire was sequenced with immunoSEQ multiplex PCR; TCRdb's copy has only in-frame clones and lacks some. V, J and clone size are taken as reported in that table, and D and trimming were inferred from the DNA itself. The sample shows 68,000 or so clones, approximately 89% of them seen only once. V was pared by 2 bases and J by 5 bases, with 7 bases between. The CDR3 has 13 residues. Germline CDR1 is SGHTA and CDR2 is FQGNSA. The specimen sequenced was peripheral blood. This clonotype originated in a woman aged 70 to 79 with acute or convalescent COVID-19. This sequence joins TRBV7-2 and TRBJ1-3; no clear D. CDR3 coding DNA: TGTGCCAGCAGCTTACGGGGAAGAAACACCATATATTTT. It translates to CASSLRGRNTIYF.